Described below is a single TCR beta chain sequence and its context. Its target is not known. This sample is drawn from a study of identical twins. TCRdb independently ran MiXCR on the 5' RACE reads; one entry per CDR3 protein. The sample holds under 300,000 distinct CDR3 sequences, approximately 8.3% seen once. The CDR3 runs 16 residues. The ends were cut back, 2 bases at V and 4 bases at J, with 15 bases in the middle. Germline CDR1 SGHRS, CDR2 YFSETQ. Broader study findings: Low generation-probability sequences were in excess among twin-shared out-of-frame alpha sequences.

The sample also formed part of further work on yellow fever vaccine responses in identical twins.

The chain carries TRBV5-1 and TRBJ2-2; tentatively, D is TRBD2 (6 bases). The specimen was CD8+ T cells sorted from blood. The receptor was derived from a woman aged 18-30 years in good health. The CDR3 coding sequence is TGCGCCAGCAGCTTCTTGTGGGAGGAGGTCACCGGGGAGCTGTTTTTT. As protein: CASSFLWEEVTGELFF.